A single sample is the source of the 20 T cell receptor beta chains below, sequenced in a study of T-cell memory formation after mild COVID-19. Each CDR3 protein is one row after TCRdb ran MiXCR on the 5' RACE reads. This table has under 200,000 distinct CDR3 sequences, less than 40% appearing once. Sequencing input: PBMCs or a T cell subset sorted from them (not recorded which). All receptors come from an adult woman who had mild COVID-19 (a few samples of this study predate the infection). Cell type and time point are not known.

The chain couples TRBV4-3 to TRBJ2-1; D may be TRBD2 (6 bases). The CDR3 totals 16 residues. CDR1 is LGHNA and CDR2 is YSLEER in the germline V gene. V lost 5 bases, J lost 12 bases, and 26 bases lay in between. CDR3 bases: TGCGCCAGCAGCACCAAGGGGACTGCCAATACCGATGCGCAGTTCTTC. It yields the protein CASSTKGTANTDAQFF.

J is TRBJ2-5 and V is TRBV5-1; 7 nucleotides match TRBD2. Trimming at V came to 2 bases and at J to 3 bases, leaving 4 bases not matched to a gene. From germline, CDR1 is SGHRS and CDR2 YFSETQ. The CDR3 runs 14 residues. The DNA of the CDR3 is TGCGCCAGCAGCTTCACGGGACTAAAAGAGACCCAGTACTTC. Translation gives CASSFTGLKETQYF.

V and J are TRBV12-3 or TRBV12-4 and TRBJ2-3; TRBD1 might be the D (5 bases). Trimming removed 5 bases from V and 0 bases from J, with 18 bases in between. The CDR3 has 17 residues. The CDR3 reads CASSQPSTRQSTDTQYF. The CDR3 DNA is TGTGCCAGCAGTCAACCCTCGACTCGACAGAGCACAGATACGCAGTATTTT.

The rearrangement links TRBV6-6 to TRBJ1-2; 7 bases map to TRBD1. CDR3 length: 11 residues. Germline values: CDR1 MNHNY, CDR2 SVGAGI (reference sequence). J gave up 8 bases and V 10 bases, and 7 bases lay outside the gene matches. The CDR3 DNA sequence: TGTGCCACTTCAGACAGGGCGGGCTACACCTTC. Translated: CATSDRAGYTF.

The chain couples TRBV4-3 to TRBJ2-3, with 8 bases matching TRBD2. Unmatched junction bases numbered 6, after V lost 0 bases and J lost 7 bases. The germline CDR1 and CDR2 sequences are LGHNA and YSLEER. CDR3 length: 15 residues. The CDR3: CASSQEGSGRYTQYF. CDR3 nucleotide sequence: TGCGCCAGCAGCCAAGAGGGGAGCGGGAGATATACGCAGTATTTT.

The rearrangement uses TRBV12-3 or TRBV12-4 and TRBJ1-1; no clear D gene. CDR3 length: 13 amino acids. The V end lost 5 bases, the J end lost 3 bases, and 10 bases lay between the germline ends. The CDR3 is CASSPWGDTEAFF. The DNA for the CDR3 is TGTGCCAGCAGTCCCTGGGGTGACACTGAAGCTTTCTTT.

This clonotype was seen more than once but under ten times. The chain links TRBV2 to TRBJ2-1, with 13 positions matching TRBD2. After removal of 7 bases from V and 7 bases from J, the junction contained 10 bases not matched to a gene. The V gene's germline CDR1 is SNHLY and CDR2 FYNNEI. The CDR3 covers 16 residues. CDR3 DNA sequence: TGTGCCAGCACCGACCCGGGACTAGCGGGGAGGAATGAGCAGTTCTTC. This encodes CASTDPGLAGRNEQFF.

The rearrangement joins TRBV20-1 to TRBJ2-3, with D uncertain. Germline values: CDR1 DFQATT, CDR2 SNEGSKA (reference sequence). This CDR3 spans 14 amino acids. Deletions cut 3 bases from V and 0 bases from J, with 10 bases between. CDR3 loop: CSASRSHSTDTQYF. For the CDR3, the DNA is TGCAGTGCTAGTAGGAGCCATAGCACAGATACGCAGTATTTT.

V and J are TRBV6-2 or TRBV6-3 and TRBJ1-2; unclear D gene. Germline lookup yields CDR1 MNHEY and CDR2 SVGEGT. CDR3 size: 13 residues. Deletions cut 4 bases from V and 2 bases from J, with 8 bases between. In DNA form, the CDR3 reads TGTGCCAGCAGTTCCGTTCTCAACTATGGCTACACCTTC. Protein product: CASSSVLNYGYTF.

This clonotype was seen a handful of times. The chain combines TRBV2 with TRBJ2-3, with D perhaps assigned TRBD1 or TRBD2 (6 bases each). V shed 2 bases and J shed 0 bases, with 18 bases lying between them. Germline assignment: CDR1 SNHLY and CDR2 FYNNEI. The CDR3 has 18 amino acids. The CDR3 region is CASSESNGGGPSTDTQYF. The CDR3 coding sequence is TGTGCCAGCAGTGAAAGCAATGGAGGGGGGCCAAGCACAGATACGCAGTATTTT.

This clonotype was detected a few times. CDR3 protein: CATSDPGPITGTDTQYF. CDR3 in DNA: TGTGCCACCAGTGACCCCGGACCCATCACGGGCACAGATACGCAGTATTTT. This chain connects TRBV24-1 to TRBJ2-3; D ambiguous. The V end lost 4 bases, the J end lost 1 base, and 17 bases lay between the germline ends. The CDR3 has 17 amino acids. Germline assignment: CDR1 KGHDR and CDR2 SFDVKD.

This clonotype came up a few times. The V and J genes are TRBV15 and TRBJ2-1; no firm D call. This CDR3 is built from 18 residues. Germline assignment: CDR1 LNHNV and CDR2 YYDKDF (reference sequence). V lost 1 base to trimming and J lost 4 bases, with 20 bases between them. CDR3 amino acids: CATSRVPGLLNGYNEQFF. CDR3 DNA sequence: TGTGCCACCAGCAGAGTACCAGGCCTACTCAACGGGTACAATGAGCAGTTCTTC.

This clonotype was seen a few times. This sequence joins TRBV20-1 and TRBJ1-6; D is possibly TRBD1 (6 bases). The CDR3 runs 14 residues. From germline, CDR1 is DFQATT and CDR2 SNEGSKA (reference sequence). V was pared by 3 bases and J by 7 bases, with 13 bases between. The CDR3 loop is CSASRGQGNSPLHF. As DNA, the CDR3 is TGCAGTGCTAGCAGGGGACAAGGCAATTCACCCCTCCACTTT.

The V and J genes are TRBV10-3 and TRBJ2-1; TRBD1 matches 10 bases. Per the germline V gene, CDR1 is ENHRY and CDR2 is SYGVKD. The CDR3 is 12 residues long. The junction had 1 base not matched to a gene; V was cut back by 6 bases and J by 8 bases. The CDR3 nucleotides read TGTGCCATCAGGGACAGGGGGTATGAGCAGTTCTTC. Its protein product is CAIRDRGYEQFF.

The chain uses TRBV5-1 and TRBJ2-2; D gene uncertain. The germline gives CDR1 SGHRS, CDR2 YFSETQ. V was shortened by 0 bases and J by 1 base, with 10 bases between the two germline ends. The CDR3 covers 16 residues. The CDR3 coding sequence is TGCGCCAGCAGCTTGGGACTTCTGGTGAACACCGGGGAGCTGTTTTTT. Amino acids: CASSLGLLVNTGELFF. The complete variable domain, with remaining parts taken from reference TRBV5-1 and TRBJ2-2, reads KAGVTQTPRYLIKTRGQQVTLSCSPISGHRSVSWYQQTPGQGLQFLFEYFSETQRNKGNFPGRFSGRQFSNSRSEMNVSTLELGDSALYLCASSLGLLVNTGELFFGEGSRLTVL.

The chain combines TRBV5-5 with TRBJ2-7; D not certain. The length of the CDR3 is 14 residues. Germline V lookup: CDR1 SGHKS, CDR2 YYEKEE (reference sequence). The V end lost 0 bases, the J end lost 4 bases, and 11 bases lay between the germline ends. Here the CDR3 reads CASSLGSLGYEQYF. CDR3 nucleotide sequence: TGTGCCAGCAGCTTGGGATCCCTGGGGTACGAGCAGTACTTC.

V and J are TRBV9 and TRBJ2-5; D is possibly TRBD1 (5 bases). In germline, CDR1 is SGDLS, CDR2 YYNGEE. The CDR3 runs 13 residues. Trimming pared 4 bases from V and 2 bases from J, leaving 9 bases between. CDR3 residues: CASSPDTQETQYF. CDR3 nucleotides: TGTGCCAGCAGCCCGGACACGCAAGAGACCCAGTACTTC.

The sample holds a few counts of this clonotype. The genes are TRBV18 and TRBJ2-3; D remains ambiguous. V lost 0 bases and J 3 bases, leaving 7 bases between the germline ends. This CDR3 is built from 14 residues. CDR1 is KGHSH and CDR2 is LQKENI in the germline V gene. CDR3 in amino acids: CASSPPMGTDTQYF. CDR3 nucleotide sequence: TGTGCCAGCTCACCACCGATGGGGACAGATACGCAGTATTTT.

The chain combines TRBV12-3 or TRBV12-4 with TRBJ2-5, with TRBD1 matching over 10 bases. The CDR3 runs to 14 residues. The V gene end was trimmed by 1 base and the J gene end by 5 bases; junction bases not matched to a gene: 1. In DNA, the CDR3 is TGTGCCAGCAGTTTAGGGGGACAGGGGGAGACCCAGTACTTC. Protein product: CASSLGGQGETQYF.

This clonotype was observed a few times. The chain carries TRBV7-9 and TRBJ2-3, with 12 nucleotides matching TRBD2. J was trimmed by 0 bases and V by 5 bases; bases with no gene match: 3. CDR3 length equals 16 residues. Germline CDR1 and CDR2: SEHNR and FQNEAQ (reference sequence). The CDR3 sequence: CASSPGLAGSTDTQYF. DNA of the CDR3: TGTGCCAGCAGCCCTGGACTAGCGGGGAGCACAGATACGCAGTATTTT.